One and the same sample provided the 9 T cell receptor beta chains below, sequenced in a study of T cell responses to AZD1222 COVID-19 vaccine. Sequencing used immunoSEQ multiplex PCR; TCRdb keeps in-frame clones, though not all of them. This sample has about 130,000 clones, with roughly 93% found just once. Sample: peripheral blood, taken 28 days after the second AZD1222 dose. Receptors originate from an adult who received the AZD1222 COVID-19 vaccine.

The V and J genes are TRBV30 and TRBJ1-3, with D possibly TRBD1 on 6 matching bases. Trimming removed 1 base from V and 2 bases from J, with 15 bases in between. The CDR3 sequence is 16 residues long. Germline V gives CDR1 GTSNPN, CDR2 SVGIG (reference sequence). CDR3 amino acids: CAWSELNRVPGNTIYF. The CDR3 DNA reads TGTGCCTGGAGTGAGTTAAACAGGGTACCTGGAAACACCATATATTTT.

This clone was counted between two and nine times. This chain connects TRBV28 to TRBJ1-2; no reliable D call. CDR3 length: 12 residues. Germline V gene lookup returns CDR1 MDHEN and CDR2 SYDVKM. Trimming removed 8 bases at V and 2 bases at J, with 9 bases between. The CDR3 loop is CASADGNYGYTF. The CDR3 DNA follows: TGTGCCAGCGCCGACGGCAACTATGGCTACACCTTC.

A single count supports this clone. The chain carries TRBV5-4 and TRBJ2-6; D gene unclear. The CDR3 has 15 amino acids. Per the germline V gene, CDR1 is SGHNT and CDR2 is YYREEE (reference sequence). Trimming left V 2 bases short and J 3 bases short, with 9 bases between. This CDR3 reads CASSFLGSGANVLTF. Here the CDR3 DNA reads TGTGCCAGCAGCTTCTTAGGTAGTGGGGCCAACGTCCTGACTTTC.

Here the CDR3 reads CAWSIGFNEQFF. The CDR3 bases are TGTGCCTGGAGTATTGGGTTCAATGAGCAGTTCTTC. The genes are TRBV30 and TRBJ2-1, with D uncertain. V was clipped by 2 bases and J by 6 bases, with 8 bases between them. From germline, CDR1 is GTSNPN and CDR2 SVGIG (reference sequence). The CDR3 totals 12 residues. The full variable domain, with the rest looked up from reference TRBV30 and TRBJ2-1, is SQTIHQWPATLVQPVGSPLSLECTVEGTSNPNLYWYRQAAGRGLQLLFYSVGIGQISSEVPQNLSASRPQDRQFILSSKKLLLSDSGFYLCAWSIGFNEQFFGPGTRLTVL.

This clone showed up just a few times. This sequence joins TRBV7-3 and TRBJ2-2; possibly TRBD1 for D (6 bases). Germline CDR1 and CDR2: SGHTA and FQGTGA. CDR3 length: 15 amino acids. The V end was cut by 5 bases, the J end by 5 bases, with 15 bases between. CDR3 bases: TGTGCCAGCAGCCCCAGCGGCGACAGGACCGGGGAGCTGTTTTTT. Protein sequence: CASSPSGDRTGELFF.

CDR3 in DNA: TGTGCCAGCAGCTTGGGTCAGGGGGACGTCACTGAAGCTTTCTTT. This translates into CASSLGQGDVTEAFF. The chain carries TRBV5-4 and TRBJ1-1, with 7 bases aligning to TRBD1. J gave up 4 bases and V 0 bases, and 6 bases lay outside the gene matches. CDR3 length equals 15 residues. Germline assignment: CDR1 SGHNT and CDR2 YYREEE (reference sequence). The whole variable domain, filled in from reference TRBV5-4 and TRBJ1-1, reads ETGVTQSPTHLIKTRGQQVTLRCSSQSGHNTVSWYQQALGQGPQFIFQYYREEENGRGNFPPRFSGLQFPNYSSELNVNALELDDSALYLCASSLGQGDVTEAFFGQGTRLTVV.

This chain connects TRBV6-4 to TRBJ1-2, with D possibly TRBD1 on 5 matching bases. Trimming removed 7 bases from V and 7 bases from J, with 19 bases in between. Germline loops: CDR1 MRHNA, CDR2 SNTAGT. The CDR3 sequence is 14 residues long. CDR3 DNA sequence: TGTGCCAGCACCAGGGAACCGGGAACGGGTGGCTACACCTTC. This encodes CASTREPGTGGYTF.

The V gene is TRBV30, the J gene TRBJ2-5; the D gene is possibly TRBD2 (6 bases). The germline V gene encodes CDR1 GTSNPN and CDR2 SVGIG (reference sequence). This CDR3 contains 13 residues. The V end lost 0 bases, the J end lost 5 bases, and 10 bases lay between the germline ends. CDR3 sequence: CAWSVGGKETQYF. As DNA, the CDR3 is TGTGCCTGGAGTGTTGGGGGGAAGGAGACCCAGTACTTC. The full variable domain, completed using reference TRBV30 and TRBJ2-5, is SQTIHQWPATLVQPVGSPLSLECTVEGTSNPNLYWYRQAAGRGLQLLFYSVGIGQISSEVPQNLSASRPQDRQFILSSKKLLLSDSGFYLCAWSVGGKETQYFGPGTRLLVL.

The chain employs TRBV2 and TRBJ1-4; D is unresolved. This CDR3 has 12 residues. The ends were cut back, 10 bases at V and 14 bases at J, with 20 bases in the middle. CDR1 SNHLY and CDR2 FYNNEI come from the germline V gene. CDR3 in amino acids: CATAMVGGSLFF. As DNA, the CDR3 is TGTGCCACCGCAATGGTCGGAGGTTCGCTGTTTTTT.